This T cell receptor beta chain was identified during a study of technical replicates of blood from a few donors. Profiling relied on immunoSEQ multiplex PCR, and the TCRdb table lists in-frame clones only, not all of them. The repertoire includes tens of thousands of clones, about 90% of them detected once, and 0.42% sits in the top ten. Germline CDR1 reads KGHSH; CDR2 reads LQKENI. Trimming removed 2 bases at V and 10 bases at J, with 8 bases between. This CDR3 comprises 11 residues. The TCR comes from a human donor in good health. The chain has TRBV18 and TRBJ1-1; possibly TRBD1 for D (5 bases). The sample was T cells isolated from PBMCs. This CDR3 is CASSPGQGAFF. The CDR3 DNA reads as TGTGCCAGCTCACCAGGTCAGGGAGCTTTCTTT.